These T cell receptor beta chains were read from a single sample in a study of blood T cell repertoires in COVID-19. TCRdb's table, derived via immunoSEQ multiplex PCR, lists solely in-frame clones and lacks some. The repertoire has under 300,000 clones, around 86% of them found once; the top ten carry less than 2%. Sequencing used PBMCs or T cells enriched from blood (not recorded which). Receptors originate from a woman aged 40 to 50 who had recovered from COVID-19. The CDR3 runs from the conserved cysteine through the conserved F or W. The order of the fields is D gene, J gene, V gene, clone size, CDR3 protein, CDR3 DNA. The D gene is left open where the match is weak. Clone size is given for some rows only: seen once, a few or many times, or a class if the clone is expanded.

>TRBD1|TRBJ1-2|TRBV29-1|-
CSVVLMGQIYGYTF
TGCAGCGTTGTATTAATGGGACAGATCTATGGCTACACCTTC
>-|TRBJ2-2|TRBV5-1|-
CASSATENTGELFF
TGCGCCAGCAGCGCGACAGAGAACACCGGGGAGCTGTTTTTT
>-|TRBJ1-5|TRBV30|-
CAWSRGGGQPQHF
TGTGCCTGGAGTAGGGGGGGCGGTCAGCCCCAGCATTTT
>-|TRBJ2-1|TRBV11-1|-
CASSRRLYNEQFF
TGTGCCAGCAGCAGGCGACTTTACAATGAGCAGTTCTTC
>TRBD1|TRBJ2-1|TRBV18|-
CASSPRLGQGFYNEQFF
TGTGCCAGCTCACCACGGTTGGGACAGGGATTCTACAATGAGCAGTTCTTC
>-|TRBJ1-2|TRBV30|-
CAWSRGGTIYGYTF
TGTGCCTGGAGTCGTGGAGGGACGATCTATGGCTACACCTTC
>-|TRBJ1-2|TRBV7-9|-
CASTTAGSYGYTF
TGTGCCAGCACCACCGCAGGGTCCTATGGCTACACCTTC
>-|TRBJ1-1|TRBV2|few
CASKIGSTEAFF
TGTGCCAGCAAGATTGGGAGCACTGAAGCTTTCTTT
>TRBD1|TRBJ1-2|TRBV18|-
CASSPQGQGIDGYTF
TGTGCCAGCTCACCACAGGGACAGGGTATAGATGGCTACACCTTC
>TRBD1|TRBJ1-5|TRBV10-3|-
CAISDRQGLNQPQHF
TGTGCCATCAGTGACCGACAGGGCCTCAATCAGCCCCAGCATTTT
>TRBD1|TRBJ1-4|TRBV2|-
CASSRQGLSEKLFF
TGTGCCAGCAGTAGACAGGGCTTGAGTGAAAAACTGTTTTTT
>-|TRBJ2-5|TRBV5-1|-
CASSLSSGGIQETQYF
TGCGCCAGCAGCTTGTCGTCCGGGGGTATCCAAGAGACCCAGTACTTC
>TRBD1|TRBJ2-3|TRBV7-8|-
CASSLEDRGQSTDTQYF
TGTGCCAGCAGCTTAGAGGACAGGGGGCAGAGCACAGATACGCAGTATTTT
>TRBD2|TRBJ2-2|TRBV19|-
CASSIVAGVVGELFF
TGTGCCAGTAGTATAGTTGCGGGAGTAGTCGGGGAGCTGTTTTTT
>TRBD2|TRBJ2-7|TRBV5-4|-
CASSFKAGGPSSYEQYF
TGTGCCAGCAGCTTTAAAGCGGGGGGTCCCAGCTCCTACGAGCAGTACTTC
>-|TRBJ2-1|TRBV6-5|-
CASSYAPSGLQFF
TGTGCCAGCAGTTACGCACCCAGCGGGTTGCAGTTCTTC
>TRBD2|TRBJ2-1|TRBV4-1|-
CASSQVLAGINYNEQFF
TGCGCCAGCAGCCAGGTACTAGCGGGCATAAACTACAATGAGCAGTTCTTC
>TRBD2|TRBJ2-7|TRBV30|-
CAWRRAGAYYEQYF
TGTGCCTGGAGGAGGGCGGGAGCTTATTACGAGCAGTACTTC
>-|TRBJ2-1|TRBV2|-
CASSDRGREQFF
TGTGCCAGCAGTGATCGGGGTCGTGAGCAGTTCTTC
>-|TRBJ1-4|TRBV6-1|-
CASSDTGVRGEKLFF
TGTGCCAGCAGTGATACCGGTGTAAGAGGTGAAAAACTGTTTTTT
>TRBD1|TRBJ1-2|TRBV9|once
CASSGGQGAANTF
TGTGCCAGCAGCGGAGGACAGGGGGCCGCTAACACCTTC
>-|TRBJ2-7|TRBV5-8|once
CASSLEGRDTYEQYF
TGTGCCAGCAGCTTGGAGGGACGGGACACCTACGAGCAGTACTTC
>-|TRBJ1-2|TRBV28|-
CASSPRRLAGPPYGYTF
TGTGCCAGCAGTCCCCGTCGATTAGCAGGGCCCCCGTATGGCTACACCTTC
>-|TRBJ1-2|TRBV19|-
CASSFVFRQNYGYTF
TGTGCCAGTAGTTTTGTCTTTCGACAGAACTATGGCTACACCTTC
>-|TRBJ1-3|TRBV7-9|-
CASSLWGGSSRGNTIYF
TGTGCCAGCAGCTTGTGGGGGGGCTCCTCGAGGGGAAACACCATATATTTT
>-|TRBJ1-3|TRBV4-1|-
CASSQASGISGNTIYF
TGCGCCAGCAGCCAAGCGTCGGGGATCTCTGGAAACACCATATATTTT
>TRBD2|TRBJ2-7|TRBV27|-
CASSPAGVYEQYF
TGTGCCAGCAGTCCGGCGGGAGTATACGAGCAGTACTTC
>-|TRBJ2-7|TRBV5-4|-
CASSLAGTYEQYF
TGTGCCAGCAGCTTGGCAGGAACCTACGAGCAGTACTTC
>-|TRBJ2-1|TRBV7-2|-
CASSPRGPGIPWNEQFF
TGTGCCAGCAGCCCAAGGGGCCCGGGCATACCGTGGAATGAGCAGTTCTTC
>-|TRBJ1-2|TRBV7-8|-
CASSLSGGGYTF
TGTGCCAGCAGCTTATCCGGGGGTGGCTACACCTTC
>TRBD2|TRBJ2-7|TRBV5-4|-
CASSPSGGASYEQYF
TGTGCCAGCAGCCCCAGCGGGGGGGCCTCCTACGAGCAGTACTTC
>-|TRBJ1-6|TRBV7-8|-
CASNEGAHSPLHF
TGTGCCAGTAATGAGGGCGCGCATTCACCCCTCCACTTT